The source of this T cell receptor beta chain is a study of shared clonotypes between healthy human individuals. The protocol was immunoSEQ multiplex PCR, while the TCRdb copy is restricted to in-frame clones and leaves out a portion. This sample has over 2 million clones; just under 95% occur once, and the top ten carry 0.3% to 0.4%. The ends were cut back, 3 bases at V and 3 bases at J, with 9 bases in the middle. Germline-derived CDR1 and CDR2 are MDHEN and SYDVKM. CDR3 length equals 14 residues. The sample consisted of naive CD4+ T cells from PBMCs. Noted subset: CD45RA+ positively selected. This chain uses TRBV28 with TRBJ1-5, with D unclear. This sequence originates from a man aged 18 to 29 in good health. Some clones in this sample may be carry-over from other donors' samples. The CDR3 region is CASSLEGFNQPQHF. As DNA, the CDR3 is TGTGCCAGCAGTTTGGAGGGCTTCAATCAGCCCCAGCATTTT.